These 21 T cell receptor beta chains came from one sample sequenced in a study of shared clonotypes between healthy human individuals. Some clones are missing from TCRdb's copy, which holds only in-frame ones; the method was immunoSEQ multiplex PCR. The top ten clones hold 0.55% to 0.7% of a sample with 950,000 to 1,100,000 clones, approximately 80% of them seen once. Sequencing input: memory CD4+ T cells from PBMCs. Subset described: CD45RA-negative fraction. The origin of the receptors is a man between 18 and 35 years old in good health. Some clones in this sample may be carry-over from other donors' samples.

The chain is built from TRBV5-1 and TRBJ2-3, with D tentatively TRBD1 (6 bases). This CDR3 region has 14 residues. V lost 6 bases and J lost 5, with 16 bases in between. Looked up from germline, CDR1 is SGHRS and CDR2 is YFSETQ. The CDR3 reads CASTPLGAGDTQYF. The CDR3, as DNA: TGCGCCAGCACCCCCCTGGGGGCGGGAGATACGCAGTATTTT.

The chain is built from TRBV18 and TRBJ2-1; TRBD2 matches 8 bases. From germline, CDR1 is KGHSH and CDR2 LQKENI. The junction had 5 bases not matched to a gene; V was cut back by 4 bases and J by 0 bases. The CDR3 runs to 16 residues. CDR3 in DNA: TGTGCCAGCTCACGCGAGCGGGGGCCCTCCTACAATGAGCAGTTCTTC. Protein: CASSRERGPSYNEQFF.

The chain has TRBV9 and TRBJ2-2; 11 bases align to TRBD2. V trimming: 0 bases; J trimming: 4 bases; junction bases outside the gene matches: 5. Germline assignment: CDR1 SGDLS and CDR2 YYNGEE. CDR3 size: 17 residues. The CDR3 loop reads CASSVVPTSGTTGELFF. DNA for the CDR3: TGTGCCAGCAGCGTAGTCCCGACTAGCGGGACCACCGGGGAGCTGTTTTTT.

The chain carries TRBV28 and TRBJ2-3; 10 nucleotides match TRBD2. Looked up from germline, CDR1 is MDHEN and CDR2 is SYDVKM. The CDR3 totals 15 residues. With V trimmed by 7 bases and J by 4 bases, 8 bases remained unmatched. This CDR3 is CASTSGTSDADTQYF. Here the CDR3 DNA reads TGTGCCAGCACTTCCGGGACTAGCGACGCAGATACGCAGTATTTT.

The chain joins TRBV7-9 to TRBJ2-1, with D maybe TRBD2 (5 bases). Trimming cost V 3 bases and J 14 bases, with 14 bases left between them. The CDR3 has 12 amino acids. Per the germline V gene, CDR1 is SEHNR and CDR2 is FQNEAQ (reference sequence). DNA of the CDR3: TGTGCCAGCAGCTTCGCGGGCCCAGAAAAGTTCTTC. Residues: CASSFAGPEKFF.

CDR3 DNA sequence: TGTGCCAGCGGGTTAGCGGGAGGGCGGGGGCACACCGGGGAGCTGTTTTTT. Protein sequence: CASGLAGGRGHTGELFF. The chain employs TRBV9 and TRBJ2-2; 11 bases fit TRBD2. This CDR3 contains 17 residues. Germline V gives CDR1 SGDLS, CDR2 YYNGEE. V lost 7 bases to trimming and J lost 3 bases; unmatched junction nucleotides: 11.

Turning to this clone: The same CDR3 can be traced to other DNA sequences in this sample. CDR3 DNA sequence: TGTGCCAGCAGTCTCGGGAGCGGGAGCCAAGAGACCCAGTACTTC. Translation: CASSLGSGSQETQYF. The chain couples TRBV28 to TRBJ2-5; 8 nucleotides agree with TRBD2. CDR3 length: 15 amino acids. Trimming cost V 5 bases and J 1 base; bases outside gene matches: 6. CDR1 and CDR2 (germline): MDHEN, SYDVKM. The full variable domain, in which reference TRBV28 and TRBJ2-5 provide the parts outside the CDR3, is DVKVTQSSRYLVKRTGEKVFLECVQDMDHENMFWYRQDPGLGLRLIYFSYDVKMKEKGDIPEGYSVSREKKERFSLILESASTNQTSMYLCASSLGSGSQETQYFGPGTRLLVL.

V gene TRBV7-2 combines with J gene TRBJ1-1; D is perhaps TRBD1 (6 bases). The CDR3 is made up of 15 amino acids. V was pared by 5 bases and J by 3 bases, with 16 bases between. Germline-derived CDR1 and CDR2 are SGHTA and FQGNSA. The CDR3 region is CASSVQGVGDTEAFF. The CDR3 bases are TGTGCCAGCAGCGTACAGGGTGTGGGGGACACTGAAGCTTTCTTT.

The count of this clone is one. Additional DNA sequences in this sample encode the identical CDR3. In DNA, the CDR3 is TGTGCCAGCAGCTTGTGGGGGTCTGGGGCCAACGTCCTGACTTTC. Its protein product is CASSLWGSGANVLTF. This rearrangement joins TRBV5-6 to TRBJ2-6; D may correspond to TRBD1 or TRBD2 (5 bases each). The germline gives CDR1 SGHDT, CDR2 YYEEEE. Trimming shortened V by 1 base and J by 1 base, and 6 bases separated the two germline ends. CDR3 length: 15 amino acids.

The chain has TRBV29-1 and TRBJ1-2, with 8 nucleotides matching TRBD1. Looked up from germline, CDR1 is SQVTM and CDR2 is ANQGSEA. Germline trimming cut 7 bases from V and 8 bases from J; bases unmatched to any gene: 6. The CDR3 is 11 amino acids. CDR3: CSAGGASGYTF. CDR3 nucleotides: TGCAGCGCAGGGGGCGCGAGCGGCTACACCTTC.

This clone was counted once. CDR3 region: CSASEVDTQYF. The CDR3 DNA reads TGCAGTGCTTCCGAAGTAGATACGCAGTATTTT. This chain links TRBV20-1 with TRBJ2-3, with D unclear. V lost 5 bases, J lost 5 bases, and 8 bases lay in between. CDR1 and CDR2 from the germline V gene are DFQATT and SNEGSKA (reference sequence). The length of the CDR3 is 11 residues.

This clone was counted ten times or more. This same CDR3 is encoded by further DNA sequences in the sample. In DNA form, the CDR3 reads TGTGCCAGCTCACCTATGACAGGGGCGGCCACTGAAGCTTTCTTT. This gives the protein CASSPMTGAATEAFF. This rearrangement joins TRBV18 to TRBJ1-1, with 8 bases fitting TRBD1. Per germline, CDR1 KGHSH and CDR2 LQKENI. The CDR3 runs to 15 residues. The ends lost 3 bases at V and 4 bases at J; junction bases unmatched: 7.

V is TRBV29-1 and J is TRBJ2-5; TRBD2 aligns across 7 bases. Unmatched junction bases numbered 12, after V lost 4 bases and J lost 4 bases. From germline, CDR1 is SQVTM and CDR2 ANQGSEA. The CDR3 runs 15 residues. CDR3 amino acids: CSVAGGRGGIETQYF. CDR3 bases: TGCAGCGTTGCGGGCGGGAGAGGTGGAATAGAGACCCAGTACTTC.

The CDR3 coding sequence is TGTGCCAGCAGTTCTGCCCTCGGGGGCAACACTGAAGCTTTCTTT. Its translation is CASSSALGGNTEAFF. The chain uses TRBV28 and TRBJ1-1, with D possibly TRBD1 on 6 matching bases. The CDR3 runs 15 residues. CDR1 MDHEN and CDR2 SYDVKM come from the germline V gene. V gave up 4 bases and J gave up 2 bases, with 14 bases separating them.

The chain combines TRBV30 with TRBJ1-5; D not resolved. The CDR3 runs 13 residues. V was cut by 3 bases and J by 2 bases, with 8 bases left in between. Germline CDR1 is GTSNPN and CDR2 is SVGIG (reference sequence). Here the CDR3 reads CAWSPAGNQPQHF. DNA for the CDR3: TGTGCCTGGAGCCCCGCAGGCAATCAGCCCCAGCATTTT. Supplemented by reference TRBV30 and TRBJ1-5, the full variable domain reads SQTIHQWPATLVQPVGSPLSLECTVEGTSNPNLYWYRQAAGRGLQLLFYSVGIGQISSEVPQNLSASRPQDRQFILSSKKLLLSDSGFYLCAWSPAGNQPQHFGDGTRLSIL.

The chain has TRBV5-1 and TRBJ2-1, with 10 bases matching TRBD2. V shed 6 bases and J 5 bases; nucleotides not matched to a gene: 5. Per the germline V gene, CDR1 is SGHRS and CDR2 is YFSETQ. CDR3 length: 14 amino acids. CDR3 in DNA: TGCGCCAGCAAGTCTAGCGGGAGCCACAATGAGCAGTTCTTC. Translating gives CASKSSGSHNEQFF.

This chain connects TRBV5-1 to TRBJ2-7; 7 nucleotides align to TRBD2. The CDR3 is made up of 13 amino acids. Germline lookup yields CDR1 SGHRS and CDR2 YFSETQ. The junction had 6 bases not matched to a gene; V was cut back by 5 bases and J by 4 bases. CDR3 DNA: TGCGCCAGCAGTAATTCGGGGGGTTACGAGCAGTACTTC. It encodes CASSNSGGYEQYF.

The chain employs TRBV27 and TRBJ2-5, with unresolved D. V shed 6 bases and J shed 5 bases, with 16 bases lying between them. Germline V gene data show CDR1 as MNHEY and CDR2 as SMNVEV (reference sequence). This CDR3 is 14 amino acids long. The CDR3 DNA sequence: TGTGCCAGCAGATCGCAGGCTACCGGCGAGACCCAGTACTTC. This codes for CASRSQATGETQYF.

About this clone itself: Other DNA sequences in this sample translate to the same CDR3. The chain has TRBV11-3 and TRBJ2-7, with TRBD1 matching over 10 bases. The junction had 2 bases not matched to a gene; V was cut back by 0 bases and J by 3 bases. This CDR3 is built from 15 residues. The germline V gene encodes CDR1 SGHNT and CDR2 YENEEA. CDR3 amino acids: CASSLDGTGDYEQYF. DNA for the CDR3: TGTGCCAGCAGCTTAGATGGGACAGGGGACTACGAGCAGTACTTC.

The CDR3 region is CASSNQGAYADTQYF. The CDR3 bases are TGTGCCAGCAGTAACCAGGGTGCCTACGCCGATACGCAGTATTTT. This sequence joins TRBV6-6 and TRBJ2-3; possibly TRBD1 for D (5 bases). The germline V and J ends were trimmed by 5 bases and 6 bases, with 18 bases remaining between them. This CDR3 is 15 amino acids long. Germline assignment: CDR1 MNHNY and CDR2 SVGAGI (reference sequence).

The chain employs TRBV27 and TRBJ2-4, with TRBD2 as a possible D gene (6 bases). Germline loops: CDR1 MNHEY, CDR2 SMNVEV (reference sequence). V was clipped by 6 bases and J by 7 bases, with 13 bases between them. The CDR3 extends over 13 amino acids. CDR3 sequence: CASSLTRGNIQYF. CDR3 nucleotide sequence: TGTGCCAGCAGCCTCACCCGGGGGAACATTCAGTACTTC.